This record looks at one T cell receptor beta chain sequence and its context. Antigen: not known. The method was immunoSEQ multiplex PCR; TCRdb's version includes in-frame clones alone and lacks a portion of them. The sample consists of fewer than 200,000 clones, approximately 92% of them appearing once. V was trimmed by 4 bases and J by 5 bases, leaving 8 bases between them. Germline CDR1 and CDR2: LNHNV and YYDKDF (reference sequence). There are 12 residues in the CDR3. This record comes from a study of T cell responses to AZD1222 COVID-19 vaccine. Study-level results: Donor demographics were predominantly white British with a female majority; clonal diversity may be underestimated. Targeting of unmutated variant regions was reportedly seen in nearly half of spike-specific TCRs. When two AZD1222 doses had been given, Spike-specific TCR breadth and depth rose. Vaccine-associated CD4 TCRs spanned spike, dominant at 160-218 and 743-854.

The sequencing used peripheral blood, collected on day 0 of AZD1222 vaccination. The rearrangement joins TRBV15 to TRBJ2-5; TRBD2 is a possible D gene (5 bases). The receptor was derived from an adult in good health. The CDR3 region is CATSTGYETQYF. The CDR3 DNA reads as TGTGCCACCAGCACGGGGTACGAGACCCAGTACTTC.